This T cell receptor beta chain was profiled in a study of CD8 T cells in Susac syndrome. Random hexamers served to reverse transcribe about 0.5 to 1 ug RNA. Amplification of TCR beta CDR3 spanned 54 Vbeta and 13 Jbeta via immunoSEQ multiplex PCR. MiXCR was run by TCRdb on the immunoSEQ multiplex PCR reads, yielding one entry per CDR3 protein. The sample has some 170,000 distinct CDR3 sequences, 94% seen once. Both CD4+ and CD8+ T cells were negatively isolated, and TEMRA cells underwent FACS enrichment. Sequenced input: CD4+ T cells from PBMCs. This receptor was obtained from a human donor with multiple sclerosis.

The DNA of the CDR3 is TGTGCCAGCAGCAACGGGGCGCGAGATACGCAGTATTTT. It is translated as CASSNGARDTQYF. This sequence joins TRBV7-2 and TRBJ2-3; either TRBD1 or TRBD2 may supply D (5 bases each). Between the trimmed V and J ends, which lost 5 bases and 5 bases, there was a span of 11 bases. Germline values: CDR1 SGHTA, CDR2 FQGNSA. This CDR3 has 13 amino acids.